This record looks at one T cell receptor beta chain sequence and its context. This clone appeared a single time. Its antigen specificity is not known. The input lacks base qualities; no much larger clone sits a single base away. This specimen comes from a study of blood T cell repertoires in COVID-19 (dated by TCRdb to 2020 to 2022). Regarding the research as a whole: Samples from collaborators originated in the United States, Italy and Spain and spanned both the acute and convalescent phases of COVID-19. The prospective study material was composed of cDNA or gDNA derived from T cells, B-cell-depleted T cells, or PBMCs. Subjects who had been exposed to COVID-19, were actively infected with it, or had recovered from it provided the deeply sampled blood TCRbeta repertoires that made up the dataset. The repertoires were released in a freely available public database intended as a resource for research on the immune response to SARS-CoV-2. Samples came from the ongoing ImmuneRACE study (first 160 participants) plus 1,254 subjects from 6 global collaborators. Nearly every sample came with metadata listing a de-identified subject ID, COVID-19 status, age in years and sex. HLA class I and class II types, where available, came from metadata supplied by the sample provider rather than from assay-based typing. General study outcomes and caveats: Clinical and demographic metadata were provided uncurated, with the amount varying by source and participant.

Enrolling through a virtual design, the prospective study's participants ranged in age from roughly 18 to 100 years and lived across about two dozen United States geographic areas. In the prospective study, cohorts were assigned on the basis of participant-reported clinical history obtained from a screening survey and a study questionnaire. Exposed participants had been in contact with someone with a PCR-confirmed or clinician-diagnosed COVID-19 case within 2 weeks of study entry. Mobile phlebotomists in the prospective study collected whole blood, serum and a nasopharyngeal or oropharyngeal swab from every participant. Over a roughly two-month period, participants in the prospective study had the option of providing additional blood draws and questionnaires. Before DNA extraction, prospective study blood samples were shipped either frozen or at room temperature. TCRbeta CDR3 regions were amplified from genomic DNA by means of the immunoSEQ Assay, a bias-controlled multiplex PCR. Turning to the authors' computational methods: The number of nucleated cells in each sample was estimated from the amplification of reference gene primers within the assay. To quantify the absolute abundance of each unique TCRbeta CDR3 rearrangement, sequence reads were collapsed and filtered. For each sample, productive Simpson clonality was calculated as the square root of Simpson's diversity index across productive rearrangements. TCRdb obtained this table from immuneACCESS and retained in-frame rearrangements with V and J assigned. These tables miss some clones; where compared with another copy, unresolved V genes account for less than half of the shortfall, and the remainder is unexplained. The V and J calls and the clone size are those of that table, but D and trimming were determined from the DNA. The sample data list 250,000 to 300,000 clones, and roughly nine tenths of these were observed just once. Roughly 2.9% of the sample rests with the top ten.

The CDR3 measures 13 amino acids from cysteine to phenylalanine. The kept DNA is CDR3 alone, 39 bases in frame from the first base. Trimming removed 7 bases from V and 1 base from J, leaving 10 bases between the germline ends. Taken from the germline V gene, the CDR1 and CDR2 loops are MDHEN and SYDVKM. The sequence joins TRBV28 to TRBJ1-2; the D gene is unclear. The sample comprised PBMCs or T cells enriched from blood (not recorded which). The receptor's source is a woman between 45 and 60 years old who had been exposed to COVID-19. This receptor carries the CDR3 CASTRAINYGYTF. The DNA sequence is TGTGCCAGCACGCGGGCGATTAACTATGGCTACACCTTC.